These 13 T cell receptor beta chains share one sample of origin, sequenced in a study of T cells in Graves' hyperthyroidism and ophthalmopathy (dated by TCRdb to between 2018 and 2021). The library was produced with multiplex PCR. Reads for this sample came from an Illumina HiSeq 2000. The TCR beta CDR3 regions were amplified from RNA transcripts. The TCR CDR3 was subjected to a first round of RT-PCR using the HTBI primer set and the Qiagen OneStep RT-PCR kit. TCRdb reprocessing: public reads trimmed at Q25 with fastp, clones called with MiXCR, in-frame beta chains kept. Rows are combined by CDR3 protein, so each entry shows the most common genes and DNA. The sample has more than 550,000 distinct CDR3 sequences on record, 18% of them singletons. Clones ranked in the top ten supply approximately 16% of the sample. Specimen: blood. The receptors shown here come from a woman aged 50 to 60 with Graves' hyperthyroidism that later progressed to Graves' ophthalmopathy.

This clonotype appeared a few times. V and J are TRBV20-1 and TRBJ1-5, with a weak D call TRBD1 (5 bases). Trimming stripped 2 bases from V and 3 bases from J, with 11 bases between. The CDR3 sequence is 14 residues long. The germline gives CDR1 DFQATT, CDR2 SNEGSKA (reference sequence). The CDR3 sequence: CSARPDRVNQPQHF. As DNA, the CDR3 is TGCAGTGCTAGACCCGACAGAGTCAATCAGCCCCAGCATTTT.

Here the CDR3 reads CASSQDRGILNTGELFF. The CDR3 DNA reads as TGCGCCAGCAGCCAAGACCGCGGGATATTGAACACCGGGGAGCTGTTTTTT. The chain employs TRBV4-1 and TRBJ2-2; weak D call: TRBD2 (6 bases). Trimming removed 0 bases from V and 1 base from J, with 12 bases in between. Germline lookup yields CDR1 MGHRA and CDR2 YSYEKL. The CDR3 consists of 17 residues.

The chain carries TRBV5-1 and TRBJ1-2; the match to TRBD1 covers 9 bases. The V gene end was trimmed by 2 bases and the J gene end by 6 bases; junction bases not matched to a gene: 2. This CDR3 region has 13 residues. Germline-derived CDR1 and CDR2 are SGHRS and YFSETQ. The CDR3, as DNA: TGCGCCAGCAGCTTACAGGGGGCGCATGGCTACACCTTC. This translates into CASSLQGAHGYTF.

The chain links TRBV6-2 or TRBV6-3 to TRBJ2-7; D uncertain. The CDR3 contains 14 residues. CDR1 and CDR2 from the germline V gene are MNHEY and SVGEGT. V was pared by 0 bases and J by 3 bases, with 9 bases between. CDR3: CASSYSRWIYEQYF. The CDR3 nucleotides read TGTGCCAGCAGTTACTCGAGGTGGATCTACGAGCAGTACTTC.

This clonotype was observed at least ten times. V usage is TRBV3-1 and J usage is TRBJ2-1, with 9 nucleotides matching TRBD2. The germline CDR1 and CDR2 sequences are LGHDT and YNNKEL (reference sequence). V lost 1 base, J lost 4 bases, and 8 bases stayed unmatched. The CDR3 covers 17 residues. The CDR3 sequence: CASSQGSLAGPYNEQFF. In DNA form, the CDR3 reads TGTGCCAGCAGCCAAGGGTCACTAGCGGGCCCATACAATGAGCAGTTCTTC.

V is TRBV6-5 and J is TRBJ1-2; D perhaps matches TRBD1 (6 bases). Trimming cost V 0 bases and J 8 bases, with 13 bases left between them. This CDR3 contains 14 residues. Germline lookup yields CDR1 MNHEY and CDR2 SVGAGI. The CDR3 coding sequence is TGTGCCAGCAGTTACTCTCCCCGCCAGGGGGGCTACACCTTC. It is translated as CASSYSPRQGGYTF.

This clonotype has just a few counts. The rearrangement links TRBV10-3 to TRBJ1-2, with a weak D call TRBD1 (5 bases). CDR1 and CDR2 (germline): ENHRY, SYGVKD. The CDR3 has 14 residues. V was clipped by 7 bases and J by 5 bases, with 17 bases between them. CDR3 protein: CAINLGVLGYGYTF. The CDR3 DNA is TGTGCCATCAATTTAGGGGTTTTGGGATATGGCTACACCTTC.

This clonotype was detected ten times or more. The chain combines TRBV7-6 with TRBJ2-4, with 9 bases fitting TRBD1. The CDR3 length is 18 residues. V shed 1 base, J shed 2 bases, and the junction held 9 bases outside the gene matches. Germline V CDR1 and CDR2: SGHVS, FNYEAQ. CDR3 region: CASSLGPGTGITKNIQYF. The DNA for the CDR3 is TGTGCCAGCAGCTTAGGACCCGGGACAGGGATCACCAAAAACATTCAGTACTTC.

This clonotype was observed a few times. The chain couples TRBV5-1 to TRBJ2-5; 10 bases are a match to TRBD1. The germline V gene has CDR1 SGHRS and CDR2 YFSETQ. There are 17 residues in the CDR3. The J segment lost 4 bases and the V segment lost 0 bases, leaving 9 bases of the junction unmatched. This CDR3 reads CASSLVGTGDLTETQYF. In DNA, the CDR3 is TGCGCCAGCAGCTTGGTTGGGACAGGGGATTTAACAGAGACCCAGTACTTC.

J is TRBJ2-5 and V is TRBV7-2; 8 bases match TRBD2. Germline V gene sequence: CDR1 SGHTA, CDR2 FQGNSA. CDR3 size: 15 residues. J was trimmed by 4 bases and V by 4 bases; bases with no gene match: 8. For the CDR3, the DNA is TGTGCCAGCAGCTCCCTGAGCGGGGGAAGAGAGACCCAGTACTTC. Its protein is CASSSLSGGRETQYF.

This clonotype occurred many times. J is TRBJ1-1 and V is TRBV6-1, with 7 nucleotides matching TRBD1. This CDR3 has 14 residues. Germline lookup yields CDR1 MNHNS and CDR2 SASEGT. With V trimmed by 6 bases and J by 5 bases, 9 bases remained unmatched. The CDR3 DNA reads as TGTGCCAGCAGGAAACAGGGGTATGCTACTGAAGCTTTCTTT. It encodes CASRKQGYATEAFF.

The CDR3 coding sequence is TGTGCCAGCTCACCGGGGGAGCAGGGGCGGAATACTGAAGCTTTCTTT. Encoded protein: CASSPGEQGRNTEAFF. The chain is built from TRBV18 and TRBJ1-1, with D perhaps TRBD1 (6 bases). CDR3 length: 16 amino acids. The germline V gene has CDR1 KGHSH and CDR2 LQKENI. The V end lost 3 bases, the J end lost 5 bases, and 19 bases lay between the germline ends. The whole variable domain, filled in from reference TRBV18 and TRBJ1-1, reads NAGVMQNPRHLVRRRGQEARLRCSPMKGHSHVYWYRQLPEEGLKFMVYLQKENIIDESGMPKERFSAEFPKEGPSILRIQQVVRGDSAAYFCASSPGEQGRNTEAFFGQGTRLTVV.

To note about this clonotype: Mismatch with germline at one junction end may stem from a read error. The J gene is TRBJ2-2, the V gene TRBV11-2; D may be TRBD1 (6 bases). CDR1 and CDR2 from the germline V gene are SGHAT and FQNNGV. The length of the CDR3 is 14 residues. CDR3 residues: CVSSWDINTGELFF. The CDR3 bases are TGTGTCAGCAGCTGGGACATCAACACCGGGGAGCTGTTTTTT.